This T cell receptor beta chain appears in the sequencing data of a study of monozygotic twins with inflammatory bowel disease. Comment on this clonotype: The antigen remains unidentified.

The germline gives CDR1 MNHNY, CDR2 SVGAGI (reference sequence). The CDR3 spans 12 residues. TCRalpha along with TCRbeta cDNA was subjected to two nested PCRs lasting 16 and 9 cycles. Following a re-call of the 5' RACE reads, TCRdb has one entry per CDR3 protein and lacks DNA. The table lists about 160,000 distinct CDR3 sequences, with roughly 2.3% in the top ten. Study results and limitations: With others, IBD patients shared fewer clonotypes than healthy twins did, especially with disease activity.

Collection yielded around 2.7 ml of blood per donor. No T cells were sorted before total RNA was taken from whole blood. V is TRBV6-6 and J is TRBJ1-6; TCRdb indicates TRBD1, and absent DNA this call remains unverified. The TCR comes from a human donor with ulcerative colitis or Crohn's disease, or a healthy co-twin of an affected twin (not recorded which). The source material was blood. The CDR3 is CASRGPNSPLHF.